A selection of T cell receptor beta chains follows, all from one sample in a study of shared clonotypes between healthy human individuals. Produced via immunoSEQ multiplex PCR; TCRdb's table is partial and in-frame only. The sample holds about 600,000 clones, around 97% seen once. Sequencing was done on a sample of naive CD4+ T cells sorted from blood. These TCRs come from a woman aged 25-40 years in good health. CDR3s include the opening cysteine and the closing phenylalanine or tryptophan. The order of the fields is J gene, D gene, V gene, CDR3 DNA, CDR3 protein. The D gene is left open where the match is weak.

>TRBJ1-2|-|TRBV5-1
TGCGCCAGCAGCTTGGCCGGGGGCTACACCTTC
CASSLAGGYTF
>TRBJ2-6|-|TRBV7-9
TGTGCCAGCAGCGTAGCGACTGGCTCTGGGGCCAACGTCCTGACTTTC
CASSVATGSGANVLTF
>TRBJ2-2|-|TRBV7-3
TGTGCCAGCAAACCGGGACAGAACACCGGGGAGCTGTTTTTT
CASKPGQNTGELFF
>TRBJ1-2|TRBD1|TRBV2
TGTGCCAGCAGCCCGGACAGGGGAATTAGTGGCTACACCTTC
CASSPDRGISGYTF
>TRBJ2-7|-|TRBV6-5
TGTGCCAGCAGAAAATTCTACGAGCAGTACTTC
CASRKFYEQYF
>TRBJ1-1|TRBD1|TRBV30
TGTGCCTCCCAAATCCATACAGGGGCGGCGATGAACACTGAAGCTTTCTTT
CASQIHTGAAMNTEAFF
>TRBJ2-5|-|TRBV28
TGTGCCAGCACCTTTGGGGGCTTGGGTGAGACCCAGTACTTC
CASTFGGLGETQYF
>TRBJ1-2|-|TRBV28
TGTGCCAGCAGTCCATCCCTGGCGGCAGCCTATGGCCACACCTTC
CASSPSLAAAYGHTF
>TRBJ2-7|-|TRBV30
TGTGCCTGGAGTGCCCAATCCGAGCAGTACTTC
CAWSAQSEQYF
>TRBJ2-3|TRBD1|TRBV30
TGTGCCTGGAGTGTTTGGGACAGGCCTCCAGATACGCAGTATTTT
CAWSVWDRPPDTQYF